This T cell receptor (beta chain) was sequenced in a study of T-cell memory formation after mild COVID-19. TCRdb recomputed calls from the 5' RACE reads with MiXCR, one row per CDR3 protein. The sample records about 250,000 distinct CDR3 sequences, 16% being singletons. Germline V gene data show CDR1 as MNHEY and CDR2 as SVGAGI. CDR3 size: 15 residues. The V end was cut by 7 bases, the J end by 6 bases, with 18 bases between. The chain links TRBV6-5 to TRBJ1-4; tentatively, D is TRBD1 (5 bases). The sequenced sample was PBMCs or a T cell subset sorted from them (not recorded which). This clonotype was sampled from a man between 18 and 29 years old who had mild COVID-19 (a few samples of this study predate the infection). Cell type and time point are not known. CDR3 region: CASMPSGTYDEKLFF. The CDR3 DNA reads as TGTGCCAGCATGCCATCGGGGACCTATGATGAAAAACTGTTTTTT.